Listed here are 19 T cell receptor beta chains from one sample, sequenced in a study of response to subunit inactivated influenza vaccine. TCRdb re-called the RT-PCR reads through MiXCR, storing one row per CDR3 protein. The table includes around 520,000 distinct CDR3 sequences, 10% to 15% detected once. Source: PBMCs from blood, taken on the day of vaccination. These receptors were collected from a man aged 45-65 years who received an inactivated influenza vaccine.

V is TRBV6-2 or TRBV6-3 and J is TRBJ2-3; a possible D gene is TRBD2 (6 bases). V dropped 0 bases and J dropped 6 bases, with 22 bases sitting between them. The CDR3 totals 18 residues. Germline V gene sequence: CDR1 MNHEY, CDR2 SVGEGT. The chain's CDR3 is CASSYSPLGLLVMDTQYF. The CDR3 region has the DNA TGTGCCAGCAGTTACTCCCCCCTGGGACTCTTAGTGATGGATACGCAGTATTTT.

The genes are TRBV11-2 and TRBJ2-2; D uncertain. There are 14 residues in the CDR3. In germline, CDR1 is SGHAT, CDR2 FQNNGV. The V and J ends lost 0 bases and 10 bases respectively, with 12 bases between them. The CDR3 reads CASSLDRSSVELFF. The CDR3 DNA reads as TGTGCCAGCAGCTTAGATCGCAGCTCAGTGGAGCTGTTTTTT. The full variable domain, completed using reference TRBV11-2 and TRBJ2-2, is EAGVAQSPRYKIIEKRQSVAFWCNPISGHATLYWYQQILGQGPKLLIQFQNNGVVDDSQLPKDRFSAERLKGVDSTLKIQPAKLEDSAVYLCASSLDRSSVELFFGEGSRLTVL.

This clonotype turned up a few times. The gene calls are TRBV28 and TRBJ2-3; tentative D call: TRBD2 (7 bases). Germline CDR1 is MDHEN and CDR2 is SYDVKM. The ends were cut back, 4 bases at V and 0 bases at J, with 17 bases in the middle. CDR3 length: 17 residues. The CDR3: CASSSRLGGPSTDTQYF. CDR3 nucleotides: TGTGCCAGCAGTTCACGCTTGGGGGGGCCTAGCACAGATACGCAGTATTTT. The full variable domain, in which reference TRBV28 and TRBJ2-3 provide the parts outside the CDR3, is DVKVTQSSRYLVKRTGEKVFLECVQDMDHENMFWYRQDPGLGLRLIYFSYDVKMKEKGDIPEGYSVSREKKERFSLILESASTNQTSMYLCASSSRLGGPSTDTQYFGPGTRLTVL.

This chain uses TRBV4-1 with TRBJ2-1; D not certain. Germline values: CDR1 MGHRA, CDR2 YSYEKL. The V gene lost 1 base and the J gene lost 6 bases, with 10 bases spanning the gap. This CDR3 spans 14 amino acids. This chain's CDR3 is CASSQVPGSNEQFF. In DNA form, the CDR3 reads TGCGCCAGCAGCCAAGTTCCCGGCTCCAATGAGCAGTTCTTC.

The chain carries TRBV20-1 and TRBJ2-3; TRBD2 agrees at 11 bases. Germline trimming cut 5 bases from V and 5 bases from J; bases unmatched to any gene: 9. This CDR3 has 15 amino acids. Per germline, CDR1 DFQATT and CDR2 SNEGSKA (reference sequence). CDR3 sequence: CSAREGTSGRDTQYF. The DNA of the CDR3 is TGCAGTGCTCGGGAGGGGACTAGCGGTAGAGATACGCAGTATTTT.

This clonotype was detected a few times. The chain combines TRBV15 with TRBJ2-3, with unresolved D. Germline V CDR1 and CDR2: LNHNV, YYDKDF (reference sequence). CDR3 length equals 15 residues. V lost 0 bases, J lost 2 bases, and 9 bases lay in between. The CDR3 DNA reads as TGTGCCACCAGCAGAGAGCAGACACTCACAGATACGCAGTATTTT. Translation: CATSREQTLTDTQYF.

This clonotype was observed many times. The V and J genes are TRBV7-6 and TRBJ2-5, with 9 bases that match TRBD2. Germline assignment: CDR1 SGHVS and CDR2 FNYEAQ. V dropped 1 base and J dropped 4; count of bases not matched to a gene: 7. There are 16 residues in the CDR3. For the CDR3, the DNA is TGTGCCAGCAGCTTAGTTTCAGCGGGAGGAGGAGAGACCCAGTACTTC. Translated: CASSLVSAGGGETQYF.

This chain joins TRBV2 and TRBJ2-7, with TRBD1 matching 8 bases. Trimming removed 6 bases from V and 0 bases from J; junction bases left unmatched: 7. This CDR3 contains 15 residues. Germline lookup yields CDR1 SNHLY and CDR2 FYNNEI. CDR3 in amino acids: CASREDRASSYEQYF. For the CDR3, the DNA is TGTGCCAGCAGAGAGGACAGGGCGAGCTCCTACGAGCAGTACTTC.

The chain uses TRBV7-2 and TRBJ1-2, with 8 positions matching TRBD1. Germline loops: CDR1 SGHTA, CDR2 FQGNSA. CDR3 size: 13 residues. J was trimmed by 8 bases and V by 4 bases; bases with no gene match: 6. For the CDR3, the DNA is TGTGCCAGCAGCTCCAGGGGGCTATGGGGCTACACCTTC. Protein sequence: CASSSRGLWGYTF.

This clonotype has more than one count but fewer than ten. This chain uses TRBV29-1 with TRBJ2-2; the D is unclear. This CDR3 comprises 13 residues. In germline, CDR1 is SQVTM, CDR2 ANQGSEA. With 6 bases removed from V and 1 base from J, the gap between germline ends came to 9 bases. CDR3 amino acids: CSVDPGNTGELFF. The CDR3 nucleotides read TGCAGCGTGGACCCAGGGAACACCGGGGAGCTGTTTTTT.

The V and J genes are TRBV12-3 or TRBV12-4 and TRBJ2-1, with D perhaps TRBD1 (5 bases). The CDR3 is made up of 14 amino acids. V dropped 7 bases and J dropped 2 bases, with 12 bases sitting between them. The CDR3 sequence is CASTPDTTYNEQFF. The CDR3 coding sequence is TGTGCCAGCACCCCGGACACCACCTACAATGAGCAGTTCTTC.

This rearrangement joins TRBV7-8 to TRBJ2-2; 14 positions agree with TRBD2. J gave up 6 bases and V 4 bases, and 4 bases lay outside the gene matches. The CDR3 runs 16 residues. Germline CDR1 is SGHVS and CDR2 is FQNEAQ. DNA of the CDR3: TGTGCCAGCAGCTGGGAGACTAGCGGGGGGGCCGGGGAGCTGTTTTTT. As protein: CASSWETSGGAGELFF.

This clonotype was counted a few times. The chain couples TRBV7-9 to TRBJ1-3, with TRBD1 matching 8 bases. Germline CDR1 SEHNR, CDR2 FQNEAQ (reference sequence). Unmatched junction bases numbered 5, after V lost 5 bases and J lost 2 bases. The CDR3 extends over 15 amino acids. The CDR3, as DNA: TGTGCCAGCAGCCATCCGGACAGGGCTGGAAACACCATATATTTT. Translating it yields CASSHPDRAGNTIYF.

This clonotype occurred a few times. The chain joins TRBV7-3 to TRBJ2-1; perhaps TRBD2 as D (5 bases). Trimming stripped 1 base from V and 0 bases from J, with 28 bases between. Per germline, CDR1 SGHTA and CDR2 FQGTGA. The CDR3 sequence is 22 residues long. Written as DNA, the CDR3 is TGTGCCAGCAGCTTAAAGTCTGGACTGGTTGGTTGGTCACAGAGCTCCTACAATGAGCAGTTCTTC. Translating it yields CASSLKSGLVGWSQSSYNEQFF.

This clonotype was detected ten times or more. V and J are TRBV2 and TRBJ2-1; TRBD1 aligns across 7 bases. CDR1 and CDR2 (germline): SNHLY, FYNNEI. After removal of 6 bases from V and 0 bases from J, the junction contained 2 bases not matched to a gene. The CDR3 covers 14 residues. The DNA of the CDR3 is TGTGCCAGCAGACGACAGGGCTCCTACAATGAGCAGTTCTTC. Amino acids: CASRRQGSYNEQFF.

This clonotype has more than one count but fewer than ten. The gene calls are TRBV20-1 and TRBJ2-1; possible D gene TRBD2, 5 bases. V lost 0 bases, J lost 4 bases, and 13 bases lay in between. CDR3 length: 15 amino acids. In germline, CDR1 is DFQATT, CDR2 SNEGSKA (reference sequence). CDR3 sequence: CSARDRWRSYNEQFF. The CDR3 nucleotides read TGCAGTGCTAGAGATCGATGGAGGTCTTACAATGAGCAGTTCTTC.

This clonotype has just a few counts. This chain uses TRBV12-3 or TRBV12-4 with TRBJ2-5, with D hard to call. Between the trimmed V and J ends, which lost 2 bases and 2 bases, there was a span of 6 bases. The CDR3 is 13 residues long. This CDR3 is CASSLIRQETQYF. CDR3 bases: TGTGCCAGCAGTTTAATTCGACAAGAGACCCAGTACTTC.

This clonotype has only a few counts. This chain connects TRBV29-1 to TRBJ2-7; 8 nucleotides match TRBD2. Germline-derived CDR1 and CDR2 are SQVTM and ANQGSEA. The V segment lost 1 base and the J segment 1 base; nucleotides outside the gene matches: 3. The CDR3 spans 14 residues. This CDR3 is CSVEGAGESYEQYF. For the CDR3, the DNA is TGCAGCGTTGAAGGAGCGGGAGAATCCTACGAGCAGTACTTC.

This clonotype was found a few times. V usage is TRBV28 and J usage is TRBJ2-4; 11 bases fit TRBD1. The CDR3 is 16 amino acids. V gave up 5 bases and J gave up 5 bases; unmatched junction bases: 8. The germline V gene has CDR1 MDHEN and CDR2 SYDVKM. CDR3 in DNA: TGTGCCAGCAGTGCGCGGACAGGGGGCGTCCAAAACATTCAGTACTTC. This codes for CASSARTGGVQNIQYF.